Listed below are T cell receptor beta chains from one sample, sequenced in a study of blood T cell repertoires in COVID-19. The table came from immunoSEQ multiplex PCR; TCRdb's copy has only in-frame clones and leaves some out. The table records under 80,000 clones, around four fifths of them present only once. Sequencing was performed on peripheral blood. Receptors originate from a man aged 65 to 85 with acute or convalescent COVID-19. The conserved cysteine and the conserved F or W are not part of the CDR3 here. D genes are given only for firm matches.

V	D	length	J	CDR3
TRBV5-1	NA	13	TRBJ2-1	ASSSTPHPYNEQF
TRBV11-2	NA	13	TRBJ2-5	ASSVSTGGWETQY
TRBV7-8	TRBD2	14	TRBJ2-3	ASSWLAGDTTDTQY
TRBV6-5	NA	12	TRBJ2-1	ASSSGGRAREQF
TRBV6-5	NA	12	TRBJ1-2	ASIGYRGFYGYT
TRBV12-3/TRBV12-4	NA	9	TRBJ2-7	ASSDGYEQY
TRBV2	NA	13	TRBJ2-5	ASTWRYSWQETQY
TRBV10-3	TRBD1	12	TRBJ2-7	ATAGQGSASEQY
TRBV27	TRBD1	11	TRBJ1-2	ASRPTGGAGYT
TRBV15	TRBD1	13	TRBJ2-5	ATRDSPFPQETQY
TRBV5-1	TRBD1	16	TRBJ2-6	ASSLVGQGRAGANVLT
TRBV11-2	TRBD1	11	TRBJ2-5	ASSFGQGETQY
TRBV3-1/TRBV3-2	TRBD2	13	TRBJ2-1	ASSLGTSSYNEQF
TRBV12-3/TRBV12-4	NA	11	TRBJ1-2	ASSQGWTYGYT
TRBV11-2	NA	13	TRBJ1-4	ASSHLGSSNEKLF
TRBV19	NA	11	TRBJ1-3	AGSDISGNTIY
TRBV7-9	NA	14	TRBJ1-1	ASSPRRTGAYTEAF
TRBV5-1	NA	11	TRBJ2-5	ASSLEGGETQY
TRBV15	NA	14	TRBJ1-2	ATSAPGGGRQSGYT
TRBV11-3	TRBD1	12	TRBJ1-4	ASSFGQGNEKLF
TRBV10-3	TRBD1	12	TRBJ2-5	AIRSDRGEETQY
TRBV9	NA	12	TRBJ1-2	ASNPTGQGYGYT
TRBV5-1	NA	13	TRBJ2-1	ASSLLEGPMDEQF
TRBV11-2	NA	9	TRBJ2-5	ASSSVKTQY
TRBV7-2	NA	11	TRBJ1-2	ASSFFGRLGYT
TRBV10-3	TRBD2	14	TRBJ2-7	AISPHAGDSSYEQY
TRBV10-3	NA	12	TRBJ1-3	AIRNAGPGNTIY
TRBV10-3	NA	13	TRBJ2-5	AISQTNSGQETQY
TRBV18	NA	11	TRBJ1-2	ASSPDPGDGYT
TRBV7-6	TRBD1	16	TRBJ1-6	ASSLAPQGAGSDSPLH
TRBV6-5	NA	12	TRBJ1-1	ASSWRPVNTEAF
TRBV5-1	NA	14	TRBJ2-6	ASSLEAGNGANVLT
TRBV7-6	NA	9	TRBJ2-1	ASGSYNEQF
TRBV9	NA	14	TRBJ2-3	ASSVDGRVTTDTQY
TRBV7-3	NA	12	TRBJ2-3	ASGEGLHTDTQY
TRBV5-1	TRBD2	13	TRBJ2-3	ASSLGSGGRDTQY
TRBV5-1	TRBD1	13	TRBJ1-1	ASSIQGGVNTEAF
TRBV5-1	NA	12	TRBJ1-1	ASSPQGTDTEAF
TRBV7-6	NA	13	TRBJ2-2	ASSLGSPSGGELF
TRBV6-5	TRBD1	14	TRBJ1-1	ASSYGTGVEFTEAF
TRBV11-3	NA	11	TRBJ2-4	ASSLTGTHIQY
TRBV3-1/TRBV3-2	NA	12	TRBJ2-1	ASSQGLRGNEQF
TRBV3-1/TRBV3-2	NA	15	TRBJ1-1	ASSQDRGSGLNTEAF
TRBV12-3/TRBV12-4	NA	11	TRBJ2-5	ASSFNRQETQY
TRBV6-2/TRBV6-3	TRBD1	13	TRBJ1-5	ASSAGTAGNQPQH
TRBV3-1/TRBV3-2	NA	13	TRBJ1-2	ASSRTEPTDYGYT
TRBV9	TRBD2	13	TRBJ2-3	ASTLTSGSTDTQY
TRBV28	TRBD2	15	TRBJ2-5	ASSPSRLREPGETQY
TRBV2	NA	11	TRBJ1-4	ASSRQLDEKLF
TRBV10-3	NA	13	TRBJ2-3	AINAGQVSTDTQY
TRBV19	NA	17	TRBJ2-1	ASSMGGPSRSRGYNEQF
TRBV7-9	NA	12	TRBJ2-7	ASSPPGGGDEQY
TRBV14	NA	13	TRBJ2-5	ASSPPTGYQETQY